The 32 T cell receptor beta chains given below trace back to one sample, sequenced in a study of CD8+ T cells in alopecia areata. It was cDNA, reverse transcribed from extracted RNA, that served as the sequencing template. The repertoire was sequenced with immunoSEQ multiplex PCR; TCRdb's copy has only in-frame clones and lacks some. The table has 3,500 to 5,000 clones, roughly two thirds seen once; the top ten hold 15% to 20%. Sample: skin. These receptor sequences come from a human donor in good health.

The V and J genes are TRBV14 and TRBJ1-1; TRBD1 matches 7 bases. Germline loops: CDR1 SGHDN, CDR2 FVKESK. The CDR3 is made up of 15 amino acids. V trimming: 3 bases; J trimming: 7 bases; junction bases outside the gene matches: 11. CDR3 DNA: TGTGCCAGCAGCCAGTTAGGAAGGGGGCTTGTTGAAGCTTTCTTT. Its translation: CASSQLGRGLVEAFF. Supplemented by reference TRBV14 and TRBJ1-1, the full variable domain reads EAGVTQFPSHSVIEKGQTVTLRCDPISGHDNLYWYRRVMGKEIKFLLHFVKESKQDESGMPNNRFLAERTGGTYSTLKVQPAELEDSGVYFCASSQLGRGLVEAFFGQGTRLTVV.

This chain joins TRBV25-1 and TRBJ2-2; D is unresolved. The germline gives CDR1 MGHDK, CDR2 SYGVNS. V gave up 0 bases and J gave up 3 bases, with 5 bases separating them. This CDR3 is 14 amino acids long. The CDR3 DNA sequence: TGTGCCAGCAGTGAATATAGGGACACCGGGGAGCTGTTTTTT. As protein: CASSEYRDTGELFF.

The rearrangement uses TRBV28 and TRBJ2-3, with D tentatively TRBD2 (6 bases). CDR1 MDHEN and CDR2 SYDVKM come from the germline V gene. Trimming removed 3 bases at V and 2 bases at J, with 21 bases between. This CDR3 is built from 18 residues. The chain's CDR3 is CASSFSEGFGTLTDTQYF. CDR3 DNA sequence: TGTGCCAGCAGTTTTTCGGAGGGATTCGGGACTCTCACAGATACGCAGTATTTT.

The V call is TRBV2, the J call TRBJ1-1, with 7 bases matching TRBD1. Germline CDR1 SNHLY, CDR2 FYNNEI. J gave up 5 bases and V 3 bases, and 0 bases lay outside the gene matches. The CDR3 length is 12 residues. Here the CDR3 DNA reads TGTGCCAGCAGTGACAGGGGGACTGAAGCTTTCTTT. This sequence encodes CASSDRGTEAFF.

The J gene is TRBJ2-2, the V gene TRBV5-4; 7 bases align to TRBD1. J gave up 4 bases and V 7 bases, and 4 bases lay outside the gene matches. The CDR3 extends over 13 amino acids. Germline assignment: CDR1 SGHNT and CDR2 YYREEE (reference sequence). The CDR3 DNA reads TGTGCCAGCCGACAGGGATTCACCGGGGAGCTGTTTTTT. Encoded protein: CASRQGFTGELFF. The full variable domain, in which reference TRBV5-4 and TRBJ2-2 provide the parts outside the CDR3, is ETGVTQSPTHLIKTRGQQVTLRCSSQSGHNTVSWYQQALGQGPQFIFQYYREEENGRGNFPPRFSGLQFPNYSSELNVNALELDDSALYLCASRQGFTGELFFGEGSRLTVL.

This clone showed up just a few times. J is TRBJ2-1 and V is TRBV5-1; TRBD2 matches 15 bases. The V gene's germline CDR1 is SGHRS and CDR2 YFSETQ. The CDR3 runs 17 residues. V was pared by 4 bases and J by 3 bases, with 5 bases of the junction left unmatched. CDR3 sequence: CASSPGTSGRFYNEQFF. The CDR3 DNA is TGCGCCAGCAGCCCCGGGACTAGCGGGAGGTTCTACAATGAGCAGTTCTTC.

V and J are TRBV10-2 and TRBJ2-5, with D perhaps TRBD2 (7 bases). The J call may be faulty, since TRBJ2-7 better matches the DNA end. CDR1 is WSHSY, CDR2 SAAADI, per germline. This CDR3 is built from 13 residues. The CDR3 nucleotides read TGCGCCAGCAGTCTCGGGGGGCCCTACGAGCAGTACTTC. It is translated as CASSLGGPYEQYF.

The rearrangement joins TRBV5-1 to TRBJ1-2; D gene uncertain. The V and J ends lost 0 bases and 2 bases respectively, with 8 bases between them. This CDR3 comprises 14 residues. Looked up from germline, CDR1 is SGHRS and CDR2 is YFSETQ. The CDR3 coding sequence is TGCGCCAGCAGCTTGGCCGGGGAAAACTATGGCTACACCTTC. Encoded protein: CASSLAGENYGYTF.

This chain links TRBV5-4 with TRBJ1-3; D gene uncertain. V shed 1 base and J shed 3 bases, with 2 bases lying between them. CDR1 is SGHNT, CDR2 YYREEE, per germline (reference sequence). This CDR3 region has 12 residues. The DNA for the CDR3 is TGTGCCAGCAGCTTGCTTGGAAACACCATATATTTT. Protein: CASSLLGNTIYF. Supplemented by reference TRBV5-4 and TRBJ1-3, the full variable domain reads ETGVTQSPTHLIKTRGQQVTLRCSSQSGHNTVSWYQQALGQGPQFIFQYYREEENGRGNFPPRFSGLQFPNYSSELNVNALELDDSALYLCASSLLGNTIYFGEGSWLTVV.

The chain links TRBV9 to TRBJ2-1; a possible D gene is TRBD2 (6 bases). Per the germline V gene, CDR1 is SGDLS and CDR2 is YYNGEE. Trimming pared 2 bases from V and 2 bases from J, leaving 26 bases between. CDR3 size: 20 residues. CDR3 DNA sequence: TGTGCCAGCAGCGTCAAGGAGGGAGGACGGAACCCTGTCCCCTACAATGAGCAGTTCTTC. The encoded protein is CASSVKEGGRNPVPYNEQFF.

The sample holds one count of this clone. CDR3 nucleotides: TGCGCCAGCAGCCAAAAGCCCCCGACTAGCGGTTCCTACAATGAGCAGTTCTTC. Amino acid sequence: CASSQKPPTSGSYNEQFF. This chain links TRBV4-1 with TRBJ2-1; 9 bases agree with TRBD2. The CDR3 contains 18 residues. Germline CDR1 MGHRA, CDR2 YSYEKL. J gave up 1 base and V 2 bases, and 9 bases lay outside the gene matches.

In its sample, this clone was seen a few times. This sequence joins TRBV5-1 and TRBJ2-3; D might be TRBD1 or TRBD2, each matching 5 bases. Germline V CDR1 and CDR2: SGHRS, YFSETQ. The CDR3 is 16 amino acids. The V end lost 0 bases, the J end lost 0 bases, and 11 bases lay between the germline ends. The CDR3, as DNA: TGCGCCAGCAGCTTGGCGGGGCGGACAAGCACAGATACGCAGTATTTT. It yields the protein CASSLAGRTSTDTQYF.

This chain joins TRBV4-1 and TRBJ2-7, with D uncertain. Germline values: CDR1 MGHRA, CDR2 YSYEKL. The CDR3 loop spans 16 amino acids. V was trimmed by 1 base and J by 3 bases, leaving 16 bases between them. CDR3 residues: CASSQVGRTKHYEQYF. Here the CDR3 DNA reads TGCGCCAGCAGCCAAGTAGGTAGGACGAAGCACTACGAGCAGTACTTC.

The chain couples TRBV2 to TRBJ2-3, with a tentative D call TRBD2 (6 bases). The CDR3 length is 15 residues. Germline CDR1 and CDR2: SNHLY and FYNNEI. The V and J ends lost 6 bases and 2 bases respectively, with 15 bases between them. CDR3 amino acids: CASRLRDWATDTQYF. The DNA for the CDR3 is TGTGCCAGCAGGCTCCGGGACTGGGCCACAGATACGCAGTATTTT.

The CDR3 here is CASSDPYEQYF. The CDR3 region has the DNA TGTGCCAGCAGCGATCCCTACGAGCAGTACTTC. This chain uses TRBV6-6 with TRBJ2-7; the D is unclear. The V gene lost 6 bases and the J gene lost 2 bases, with 5 bases spanning the gap. The CDR3 sequence is 11 residues long. Germline CDR1 and CDR2: MNHNY and SVGAGI (reference sequence).

This clone showed up just a few times. The V gene is TRBV2, the J gene TRBJ1-5, with unresolved D. This CDR3 has 15 residues. V was cut by 3 bases and J by 0 bases, with 9 bases left in between. The germline V gene has CDR1 SNHLY and CDR2 FYNNEI. The CDR3 reads CASSDEQYSNQPQHF. CDR3 DNA: TGTGCCAGCAGTGACGAACAGTATAGCAATCAGCCCCAGCATTTT.

V and J are TRBV6-4 and TRBJ2-3, with 8 bases aligning to TRBD2. This CDR3 has 14 amino acids. The V gene end was trimmed by 4 bases and the J gene end by 0 bases; junction bases not matched to a gene: 0. In germline, CDR1 is MRHNA, CDR2 SNTAGT. CDR3 DNA sequence: TGTGCCAGCAGTGCTAGCGGGAGCACAGATACGCAGTATTTT. This codes for CASSASGSTDTQYF.

The chain couples TRBV11-3 to TRBJ2-5, with 7 nucleotides matching TRBD2. Germline V gives CDR1 SGHNT, CDR2 YENEEA. Unmatched junction bases numbered 0, after V lost 1 base and J lost 1 base. The CDR3 runs to 14 residues. CDR3 loop: CASSLAGGQETQYF. CDR3 sequence (DNA): TGTGCCAGCAGCTTAGCGGGGGGCCAAGAGACCCAGTACTTC.

The chain is built from TRBV7-9 and TRBJ2-5, with 9 bases aligning to TRBD1. The DNA matches TRBJ2-7 better at its end, which makes the J call doubtful. The CDR3 is made up of 14 amino acids. The germline gives CDR1 SEHNR, CDR2 FQNEAQ (reference sequence). DNA for the CDR3: TGTGCCAGCAGCTTGGTAGGACAGGGGTACGAGCAGTACTTC. It is translated as CASSLVGQGYEQYF.

The chain carries TRBV5-1 and TRBJ2-1, with 11 bases aligning to TRBD2. The V segment lost 4 bases and the J segment 6 bases; nucleotides outside the gene matches: 3. This CDR3 region has 14 residues. CDR1 is SGHRS and CDR2 is YFSETQ in the germline V gene. The CDR3: CASSRLAGSNEQFF. The CDR3 DNA reads TGCGCCAGCAGCCGACTAGCGGGATCCAATGAGCAGTTCTTC.

V is TRBV28 and J is TRBJ1-4; 7 positions agree with TRBD1. Germline lookup yields CDR1 MDHEN and CDR2 SYDVKM. This CDR3 spans 16 amino acids. The J segment lost 8 bases and the V segment lost 6 bases, leaving 15 bases of the junction unmatched. The CDR3 DNA reads as TGTGCCAGCAGCCCCCCCGGTAGGGGGCTAGGGGAAAAACTGTTTTTT. Amino acids: CASSPPGRGLGEKLFF.

The chain uses TRBV7-3 and TRBJ2-7; 13 bases are shared with TRBD2. Germline CDR1 is SGHTA and CDR2 is FQGTGA. CDR3 length: 15 residues. Unmatched junction bases numbered 5, after V lost 5 bases and J lost 4 bases. The CDR3 loop reads CASSDGLAGAYEQYF. The CDR3 DNA is TGTGCCAGCAGCGACGGACTAGCGGGAGCATACGAGCAGTACTTC. Based on the CDR3 plus reference TRBV7-3 and TRBJ2-7, the full variable domain is GAGVSQTPSNKVTEKGKYVELRCDPISGHTALYWYRQSLGQGPEFLIYFQGTGAADDSGLPNDRFFAVRPEGSVSTLKIQRTERGDSAVYLCASSDGLAGAYEQYFGPGTRLTVT.

This sequence joins TRBV6-1 and TRBJ2-2, with 8 bases matching TRBD2. J lost 4 bases, V lost 3 bases, and 1 base had no gene match. There are 14 residues in the CDR3. CDR1 and CDR2 from the germline V gene are MNHNS and SASEGT. The CDR3 DNA reads as TGTGCCAGCAGTGACGGGAGGGCCACCGGGGAGCTGTTTTTT. The encoded protein is CASSDGRATGELFF.

The chain has TRBV5-1 and TRBJ2-3; TRBD2 matches at 9 bases. Germline loops: CDR1 SGHRS, CDR2 YFSETQ. The length of the CDR3 is 17 residues. V was pared by 4 bases and J by 6 bases, with 15 bases of the junction left unmatched. CDR3 DNA sequence: TGCGCCAGCAGCCCTGGTTCAGCTAGCGGGAACAAGGATACGCAGTATTTT. Translated: CASSPGSASGNKDTQYF. Using reference TRBV5-1 and TRBJ2-3 for the parts outside the CDR3, the full variable domain is KAGVTQTPRYLIKTRGQQVTLSCSPISGHRSVSWYQQTPGQGLQFLFEYFSETQRNKGNFPGRFSGRQFSNSRSEMNVSTLELGDSALYLCASSPGSASGNKDTQYFGPGTRLTVL.

The chain carries TRBV14 and TRBJ1-1; tentatively, D is TRBD1 (5 bases). Germline CDR1 is SGHDN and CDR2 is FVKESK. The V end lost 5 bases, the J end lost 11 bases, and 18 bases lay between the germline ends. This CDR3 comprises 13 residues. The CDR3 DNA reads TGTGCCAGCAGCGCCCCTTACGGCAGGGACGCTTTCTTT. Translation: CASSAPYGRDAFF.

This chain connects TRBV27 to TRBJ1-2; unclear D gene. CDR3 length: 13 residues. Looked up from germline, CDR1 is MNHEY and CDR2 is SMNVEV (reference sequence). V shed 2 bases and J shed 4 bases, with 8 bases lying between them. DNA for the CDR3: TGTGCCAGCAGTTTAAGAGGCAGCTATGGCTACACCTTC. It translates to CASSLRGSYGYTF.

J is TRBJ2-7 and V is TRBV7-2, with 7 bases fitting TRBD2. There are 18 residues in the CDR3. The germline CDR1 and CDR2 sequences are SGHTA and FQGNSA. V dropped 0 bases and J dropped 1; count of bases not matched to a gene: 12. The CDR3 spells CASSLAGGVQGRSYEQYF. DNA of the CDR3: TGTGCCAGCAGCTTAGCGGGGGGGGTCCAGGGACGGTCCTACGAGCAGTACTTC. The full variable domain, rest sourced from reference TRBV7-2 and TRBJ2-7, is GAGVSQSPSNKVTEKGKDVELRCDPISGHTALYWYRQSLGQGLEFLIYFQGNSAPDKSGLPSDRFSAERTGGSVSTLTIQRTQQEDSAVYLCASSLAGGVQGRSYEQYFGPGTRLTVT.

This clone turned up a few times. The chain links TRBV15 to TRBJ2-7; 11 positions match TRBD1. The CDR3 covers 16 residues. Trimming at V came to 0 bases and at J to 4 bases, leaving 5 bases not matched to a gene. Germline V gives CDR1 LNHNV, CDR2 YYDKDF (reference sequence). The CDR3 reads CATSRDPGTGGYEQYF. In nucleotides, the CDR3 is TGTGCCACCAGCAGAGATCCCGGGACAGGGGGATACGAGCAGTACTTC.

CDR3 bases: TGCGCCAGCGGGACTAGCGACACCGGGGAGCTGTTTTTT. Its translation: CASGTSDTGELFF. This chain joins TRBV5-1 and TRBJ2-2, with 10 bases fitting TRBD2. The CDR3 loop spans 13 amino acids. J gave up 3 bases and V 7 bases, and 0 bases lay outside the gene matches. Germline V gene lookup returns CDR1 SGHRS and CDR2 YFSETQ. Using reference TRBV5-1 and TRBJ2-2 for the parts outside the CDR3, the full variable domain is KAGVTQTPRYLIKTRGQQVTLSCSPISGHRSVSWYQQTPGQGLQFLFEYFSETQRNKGNFPGRFSGRQFSNSRSEMNVSTLELGDSALYLCASGTSDTGELFFGEGSRLTVL.

J is TRBJ2-2 and V is TRBV7-7, with D tentatively TRBD1 (5 bases). CDR3 length: 15 amino acids. The germline V gene has CDR1 SSHAT and CDR2 FNYEAQ (reference sequence). Trimming shortened V by 5 bases and J by 5 bases, and 15 bases separated the two germline ends. CDR3 in DNA: TGTGCCAGCAGCCCAGCCTCAGGGCGGACCGGGGAGCTGTTTTTT. This codes for CASSPASGRTGELFF.

The V and J genes are TRBV10-3 and TRBJ1-5; TRBD1 matches at 9 bases. The germline V gene has CDR1 ENHRY and CDR2 SYGVKD. The CDR3 spans 12 residues. Losses at the gene ends were 10 bases for V and 5 bases for J; bases not matched to a gene: 3. The CDR3 DNA follows: TGTGCCACCCGGGACAGGGATCAGCCCCAGCATTTT. Residues: CATRDRDQPQHF.

The chain recombines TRBV6-1 with TRBJ2-7; D unresolved. Per germline, CDR1 MNHNS and CDR2 SASEGT. The CDR3 is 14 amino acids. The V and J ends lost 5 bases and 2 bases respectively, with 13 bases between them. CDR3 nucleotides: TGTGCCAGCAGTCCCGGTAGAGGAGCCTACGAGCAGTACTTC. Protein product: CASSPGRGAYEQYF.